This entry is about one TCR beta chain. Primers: 60 Vbeta forward and 13 Jbeta reverse. Libraries were prepared by immunoSEQ multiplex PCR; TCRdb keeps only in-frame clonotypes and omits some of them. The top ten hold 5.5% to 7% of the sample, which has about 130,000 clones, about 81% seen once. The germline V gene encodes CDR1 LGHNT and CDR2 FRNRAP. This CDR3 has 14 amino acids. J lost 9 bases, V lost 9 bases, and 13 bases had no gene match. This entry is derived from a study of cytomegalovirus exposure and HLA in healthy donors. The sequenced material came from PBMCs. This TCR derives from a woman aged 40 to 50 in good health and CMV-seropositive. This chain links TRBV12-5 with TRBJ2-1; 8 nucleotides align to TRBD1. CDR3 nucleotide sequence: TGTGCTAGCAGAGCATCAGGGGGCTGGAGTGAGCAGTTCTTC. Protein sequence: CASRASGGWSEQFF.